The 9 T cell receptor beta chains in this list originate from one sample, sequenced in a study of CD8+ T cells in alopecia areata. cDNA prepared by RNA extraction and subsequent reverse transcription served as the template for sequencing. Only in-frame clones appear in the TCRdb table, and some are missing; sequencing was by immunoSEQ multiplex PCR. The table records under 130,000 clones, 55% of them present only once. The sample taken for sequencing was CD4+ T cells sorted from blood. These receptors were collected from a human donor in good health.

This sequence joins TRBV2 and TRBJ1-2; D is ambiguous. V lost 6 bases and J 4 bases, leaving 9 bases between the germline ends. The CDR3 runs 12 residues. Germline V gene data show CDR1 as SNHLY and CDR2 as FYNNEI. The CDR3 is CASRNNTYGYTF. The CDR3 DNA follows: TGTGCCAGCAGGAATAACACCTATGGCTACACCTTC. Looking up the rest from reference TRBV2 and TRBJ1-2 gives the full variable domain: EPEVTQTPSHQVTQMGQEVILRCVPISNHLYFYWYRQILGQKVEFLVSFYNNEISEKSEIFDDQFSVERPDGSNFTLKIRSTKLEDSAMYFCASRNNTYGYTFGSGTRLTVV.

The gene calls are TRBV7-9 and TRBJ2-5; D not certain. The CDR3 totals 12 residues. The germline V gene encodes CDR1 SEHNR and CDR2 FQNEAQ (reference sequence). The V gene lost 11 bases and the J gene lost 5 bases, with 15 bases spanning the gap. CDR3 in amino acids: CAPEPVGETQYF. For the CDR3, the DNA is TGTGCCCCGGAACCAGTAGGGGAGACCCAGTACTTC.

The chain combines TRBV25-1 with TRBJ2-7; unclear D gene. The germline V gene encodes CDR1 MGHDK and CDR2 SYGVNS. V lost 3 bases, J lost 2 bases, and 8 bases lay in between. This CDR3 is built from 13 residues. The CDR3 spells CASSDRIAYEQYF. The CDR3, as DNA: TGTGCCAGCAGTGATCGGATAGCCTACGAGCAGTACTTC.

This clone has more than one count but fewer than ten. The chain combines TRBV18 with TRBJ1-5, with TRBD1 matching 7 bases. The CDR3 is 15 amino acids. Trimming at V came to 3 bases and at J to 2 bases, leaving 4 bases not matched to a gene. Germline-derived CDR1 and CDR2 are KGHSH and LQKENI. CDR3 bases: TGTGCCAGCTCACCCACAGGGGTCGGCAATCAGCCCCAGCATTTT. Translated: CASSPTGVGNQPQHF. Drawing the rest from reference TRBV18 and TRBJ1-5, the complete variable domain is NAGVMQNPRHLVRRRGQEARLRCSPMKGHSHVYWYRQLPEEGLKFMVYLQKENIIDESGMPKERFSAEFPKEGPSILRIQQVVRGDSAAYFCASSPTGVGNQPQHFGDGTRLSIL.

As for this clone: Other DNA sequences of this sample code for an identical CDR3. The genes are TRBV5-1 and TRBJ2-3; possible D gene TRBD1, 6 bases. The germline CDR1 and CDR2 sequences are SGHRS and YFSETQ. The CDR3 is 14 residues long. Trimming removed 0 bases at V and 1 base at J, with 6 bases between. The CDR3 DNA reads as TGCGCCAGCAGCTTGGACAGGGGCACAGATACGCAGTATTTT. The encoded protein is CASSLDRGTDTQYF.

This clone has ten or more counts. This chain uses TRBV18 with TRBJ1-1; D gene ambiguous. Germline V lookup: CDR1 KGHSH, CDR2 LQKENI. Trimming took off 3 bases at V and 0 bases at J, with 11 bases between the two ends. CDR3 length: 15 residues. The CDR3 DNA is TGTGCCAGCTCACCGGCGGCAGACATGAACACTGAAGCTTTCTTT. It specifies CASSPAADMNTEAFF.

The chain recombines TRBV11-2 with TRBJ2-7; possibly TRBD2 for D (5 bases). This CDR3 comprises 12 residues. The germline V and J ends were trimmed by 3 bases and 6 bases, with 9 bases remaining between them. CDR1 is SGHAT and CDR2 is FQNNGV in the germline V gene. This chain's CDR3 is CASSFEGSEQYF. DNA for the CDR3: TGTGCCAGCAGCTTTGAGGGATCCGAGCAGTACTTC.

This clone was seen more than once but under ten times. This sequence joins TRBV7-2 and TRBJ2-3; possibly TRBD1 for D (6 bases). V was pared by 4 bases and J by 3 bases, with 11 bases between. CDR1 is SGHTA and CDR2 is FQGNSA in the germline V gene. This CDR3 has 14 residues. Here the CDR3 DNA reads TGTGCCAGCAGCTCCTCTCAGGGGACAGATACGCAGTATTTT. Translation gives CASSSSQGTDTQYF.

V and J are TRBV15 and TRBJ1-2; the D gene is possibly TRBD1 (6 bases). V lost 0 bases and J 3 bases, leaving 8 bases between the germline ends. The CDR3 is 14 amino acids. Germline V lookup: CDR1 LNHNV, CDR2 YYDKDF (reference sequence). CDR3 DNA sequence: TGTGCCACCAGCAGAGAACAGGGCCACTATGGCTACACCTTC. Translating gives CATSREQGHYGYTF. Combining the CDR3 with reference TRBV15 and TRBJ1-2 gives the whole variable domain DAMVIQNPRYQVTQFGKPVTLSCSQTLNHNVMYWYQQKSSQAPKLLFHYYDKDFNNEADTPDNFQSRRPNTSFCFLDIRSPGLGDTAMYLCATSREQGHYGYTFGSGTRLTVV.